One sample yielded the 16 T cell receptor beta chains listed below, sequenced in a study of regulatory T cells in long-lasting Graves disease. According to the study, TCR beta libraries were built with iRepertoire HTBI primers and CDR3-region Arm-PCR. A single record per CDR3 protein comes from TCRdb applying MiXCR to the multiplex PCR reads. This sample has hundreds of thousands of distinct CDR3 sequences, with 30% found just once. Time point described: persistent/refractory GD, antithyroid drugs over 5 years with positive TRAb. TCR sequences were obtained from RNA taken from PBMCs. The specimen was peripheral blood mononuclear cells (PBMCs), collected when the disease was refractory, from a patient treated with antithyroid drugs. These receptors were taken from a female donor with Graves disease.

The V call is TRBV13, the J call TRBJ2-3; D not resolved. Germline assignment: CDR1 PRHDT and CDR2 FYEKMQ (reference sequence). This CDR3 has 14 residues. V lost 4 bases to trimming and J lost 0 bases, with 8 bases between them. CDR3: CASSSYASTDTQYF. The DNA of the CDR3 is TGTGCCAGCAGCTCCTATGCTAGCACAGATACGCAGTATTTT.

This clonotype has just a few counts. The rearrangement uses TRBV6-5 and TRBJ1-2, with D possibly matching TRBD1 (6 bases). The CDR3 extends over 14 amino acids. The germline V gene encodes CDR1 MNHEY and CDR2 SVGAGI. V lost 0 bases to trimming and J lost 4 bases, with 9 bases between them. CDR3 coding DNA: TGTGCCAGCAGTTACTCGAAAGGGGGCTATGGCTACACCTTC. Translated: CASSYSKGGYGYTF.

This clonotype was observed a few times. This chain connects TRBV6-2 or TRBV6-3 to TRBJ1-6; the D gene is possibly TRBD1 (6 bases). Germline values: CDR1 MNHEY, CDR2 SVGEGT. With 5 bases removed from V and 9 bases from J, the gap between germline ends came to 11 bases. This CDR3 is 13 amino acids long. The CDR3 sequence is CASSTGPGSPLHF. The CDR3 coding sequence is TGTGCCAGCAGTACAGGGCCGGGTTCACCCCTCCACTTT.

In its sample, this clonotype was seen a few times. This chain links TRBV29-1 with TRBJ1-4, with D possibly matching TRBD1 (6 bases). V was pared by 5 bases and J by 7 bases, with 20 bases between. This CDR3 is built from 15 residues. CDR1 is SQVTM, CDR2 ANQGSEA, per germline. CDR3 loop: CSVWFVSEGGEKLFF. The CDR3 DNA sequence: TGCAGCGTTTGGTTCGTCTCGGAGGGGGGTGAAAAACTGTTTTTT. Complete variable domain (other parts from reference TRBV29-1 and TRBJ1-4): SAVISQKPSRDICQRGTSLTIQCQVDSQVTMMFWYRQQPGQSLTLIATANQGSEATYESGFVIDKFPISRPNLTFSTLTVSNMSPEDSSIYLCSVWFVSEGGEKLFFGSGTQLSVL.

This clonotype was found a few times. The genes are TRBV6-2 or TRBV6-3 and TRBJ2-7; D gene uncertain. Trimming took off 0 bases at V and 0 bases at J, with 12 bases between the two ends. Germline V gene data show CDR1 as MNHEY and CDR2 as SVGEGT. The CDR3 is 16 residues long. The CDR3 loop reads CASSYSSPGSSYEQYF. The CDR3 DNA reads as TGTGCCAGCAGTTACTCGAGTCCGGGCAGCTCCTACGAGCAGTACTTC.

Only a few counts were recorded for this clonotype. The V gene is TRBV28, the J gene TRBJ1-6; 8 bases match TRBD1. CDR3 length equals 18 residues. Germline CDR1 reads MDHEN; CDR2 reads SYDVKM. The ends lost 6 bases at V and 0 bases at J; junction bases unmatched: 10. The CDR3, as DNA: TGTGCCAGCAGCAAGGGACAGGCGGGAAGCTCCTATAATTCACCCCTCCACTTT. The encoded protein is CASSKGQAGSSYNSPLHF.

This clonotype was picked up one time. The rearrangement joins TRBV7-9 to TRBJ1-4, with D tentatively TRBD1 (6 bases). Germline V gene sequence: CDR1 SEHNR, CDR2 FQNEAQ (reference sequence). This CDR3 contains 15 residues. V was shortened by 4 bases and J by 4 bases, with 13 bases between the two germline ends. CDR3 DNA sequence: TGTGCCAGCAGCTCCAACAGGGCTAGTAATGAAAAACTGTTTTTT. It translates to CASSSNRASNEKLFF.

In its sample, this clonotype was seen a few times. This rearrangement joins TRBV11-2 to TRBJ2-5; D is uncertain. Trimming took off 0 bases at V and 2 bases at J, with 7 bases between the two ends. CDR1 is SGHAT, CDR2 FQNNGV, per germline. This CDR3 has 14 amino acids. In DNA form, the CDR3 reads TGTGCCAGCAGCTTAGAGCAGTCGCAAGAGACCCAGTACTTC. It is translated as CASSLEQSQETQYF. The variable domain in full, completed from reference TRBV11-2 and TRBJ2-5, reads EAGVAQSPRYKIIEKRQSVAFWCNPISGHATLYWYQQILGQGPKLLIQFQNNGVVDDSQLPKDRFSAERLKGVDSTLKIQPAKLEDSAVYLCASSLEQSQETQYFGPGTRLLVL.

This clonotype was found a few times. V usage is TRBV5-1 and J usage is TRBJ1-2; no firm D call. The V gene lost 0 bases and the J gene lost 2 bases, with 8 bases spanning the gap. Germline CDR1 and CDR2: SGHRS and YFSETQ. CDR3 size: 14 residues. This chain's CDR3 is CASSLEVGNYGYTF. CDR3 nucleotides: TGCGCCAGCAGCTTGGAGGTCGGCAACTATGGCTACACCTTC.

For the CDR3, the DNA is TGTGCCAGCAGTTACAGATCGGGGGCGGGCGGGACTGAAGCTTTCTTT. This gives the protein CASSYRSGAGGTEAFF. The J gene is TRBJ1-1, the V gene TRBV6-5; a possible D gene is TRBD1 (6 bases). Trimming removed 2 bases at V and 5 bases at J, with 18 bases between. Germline CDR1 is MNHEY and CDR2 is SVGAGI. This CDR3 has 16 residues.

V gene TRBV12-3 or TRBV12-4 combines with J gene TRBJ2-7; 7 bases align to TRBD2. The CDR3 length is 14 residues. V lost 6 bases to trimming and J lost 3 bases; unmatched junction nucleotides: 8. In DNA, the CDR3 is TGTGCCAGCAGGGGATCAAGCGGGAACTACGAGCAGTACTTC. Its translation is CASRGSSGNYEQYF.

This chain connects TRBV30 to TRBJ2-5; unclear D gene. The last part of the DNA fits TRBJ2-7 better; the J call may be wrong. From germline, CDR1 is GTSNPN and CDR2 SVGIG (reference sequence). The CDR3 extends over 12 amino acids. The CDR3, as DNA: TGTGCCTGGAGGCCTAGCTCCTACGAGCAGTACTTC. This translates into CAWRPSSYEQYF.

This chain joins TRBV5-1 and TRBJ1-2, with 11 bases fitting TRBD1. The germline CDR1 and CDR2 sequences are SGHRS and YFSETQ. V was pared by 4 bases and J by 5 bases, with 10 bases of the junction left unmatched. This CDR3 region has 16 residues. DNA for the CDR3: TGCGCCAGCAGCCTGACACCCGGGACAGGGGGTTATGGCTACACCTTC. Its protein is CASSLTPGTGGYGYTF.

V is TRBV20-1 and J is TRBJ2-5; the match to TRBD2 covers 7 bases. The CDR3 has 14 amino acids. Germline CDR1 reads DFQATT; CDR2 reads SNEGSKA (reference sequence). V lost 1 base, J lost 6 bases, and 8 bases stayed unmatched. The CDR3 region is CSARGGGSFQTQYF. CDR3 DNA: TGCAGTGCTAGAGGAGGCGGGAGTTTTCAGACCCAGTACTTC.

A remark on this clonotype: Since a far larger clone is one base different, this is likely a read error. V is TRBV6-2 or TRBV6-3 and J is TRBJ2-7; D possibly corresponds to TRBD2 (6 bases). The germline CDR1 and CDR2 sequences are MNHEY and SVGEGT. The CDR3 totals 13 residues. Trimming pared 6 bases from V and 0 bases from J, leaving 9 bases between. CDR3 in amino acids: CASSRGISYEQYF. In DNA form, the CDR3 reads TGTGCCAGCAGCCGGGGGATCTCCTACGAGCAGTACTTC.

This chain connects TRBV5-1 to TRBJ2-5; TRBD1 matches 9 bases. Germline-derived CDR1 and CDR2 are SGHRS and YFSETQ. The CDR3 is made up of 14 amino acids. J lost 3 bases, V lost 4 bases, and 4 bases had no gene match. The CDR3 region is CASSGGQGEETQYF. The CDR3 nucleotides read TGCGCCAGCAGCGGGGGACAGGGTGAAGAGACCCAGTACTTC.